These T cell receptor beta chains were read from a single sample in a study of blood T cell repertoires in COVID-19. Assay used: immunoSEQ multiplex PCR; TCRdb lists only in-frame clones, some missing. The table records 250,000 to 300,000 clones, over 80% of them present only once. The sample taken for sequencing was peripheral blood. The receptors come from a woman aged 50 to 65 with COVID-19, enrolled during active disease. Both conserved end residues are part of each CDR3. The order of the fields is J gene, V gene, D gene, clone size, CDR3 DNA, CDR3 protein. The D gene is left open where the match is weak. Not all rows give a size; the values are once, few, many and, for expanded clones, a class.

TRBJ1-3	TRBV5-4	.	.	TGTGCCAGCAGCTTGCAGGGAGGTGGAAACACCATATATTTT	CASSLQGGGNTIYF
TRBJ2-5	TRBV7-3	TRBD2	.	TGTGCCAGCAGCTTAGGCGGGAGTCGAGAAGAGACCCAGTACTTC	CASSLGGSREETQYF
TRBJ1-1	TRBV29-1	.	.	TGCAGCGTTGGCGCTGGGCGTTCCACTGAAGCTTTCTTT	CSVGAGRSTEAFF
TRBJ1-1	TRBV19	TRBD1	.	TGTGCCAGTGGACGGGACAGGTACTCTGAAGCTTTCTTT	CASGRDRYSEAFF
TRBJ1-5	TRBV7-2	TRBD1	few	TGTGCCAGCAGCTTGAGCCGGGACAGAAATCAGCCCCAGCATTTT	CASSLSRDRNQPQHF
TRBJ1-1	TRBV7-2	.	once	TGTGCCAGCAGCTTAAATTCCCAGAACACTGAAGCTTTCTTT	CASSLNSQNTEAFF
TRBJ2-1	TRBV25-1	.	.	TGTGCCAGCAGCCAAACTAGTGTGCCTGGCAATGAGCAGTTCTTC	CASSQTSVPGNEQFF
TRBJ1-5	TRBV6-5	.	.	TGTGCCAGCAGACAGCATAATAGCAATCAGCCCCAGCATTTT	CASRQHNSNQPQHF
TRBJ2-7	TRBV4-1	TRBD2	.	TGCGCCAGCAGCCCCTCGGGAGGGGCCCAATACGAGCAGTACTTC	CASSPSGGAQYEQYF
TRBJ2-2	TRBV5-5	TRBD2	.	TGTGCCAGCAGCTTACTAGCGGGAGAAGGTTACACCGGGGAGCTGTTTTTT	CASSLLAGEGYTGELFF
TRBJ1-1	TRBV5-1	.	few	TGCGCCAGCAGCCAACAGGGATGGACTGAAGCTTTCTTT	CASSQQGWTEAFF
TRBJ2-5	TRBV29-1	TRBD2	.	TGCAGCGCCGGGACTAGCGGGAGGATGGGAACCCAATACTTC	CSAGTSGRMGTQYF
TRBJ1-2	TRBV20-1	TRBD1	.	TGCAGTGCTAGTCTTCAGGGGGAAACGTATTCGAGCTATGGCTACACCTTC	CSASLQGETYSSYGYTF
TRBJ1-5	TRBV19	.	.	TGTGCCAGTAGTGAGCGGGACTTAACCTTTTTGCTGCCCCAGCATTTT	CASSERDLTFLLPQHF
TRBJ2-1	TRBV30	.	.	TGTGCCTGGAGTGTACGTGGCTCCTCGTTTAAGCAGTTCTTC	CAWSVRGSSFKQFF
TRBJ1-2	TRBV7-8	.	.	TGTGCCAGCAGCTTACCAGGATATGGCTACACCTTC	CASSLPGYGYTF
TRBJ2-7	TRBV7-2	.	.	TGTGCCAGCAGCTTAGATGGCATCTCCGAGCAGTACTTC	CASSLDGISEQYF
TRBJ2-3	TRBV27	TRBD2	once	TGTGCCAGCAGTAAGAGATGGACTAGCGGGAGAACATGGACGCAGTATTTT	CASSKRWTSGRTWTQYF
TRBJ2-5	TRBV7-8	.	once	TGTGCCAGCAGCTTAGGTGGGGAGGAGACCCAGTACTTC	CASSLGGEETQYF
TRBJ1-1	TRBV4-2	TRBD1	.	TGTGCCAGTGGCAGGGGGCTGGTTGACACTGAAGCTTTCTTT	CASGRGLVDTEAFF
TRBJ2-5	TRBV4-3	.	.	TGCGCCAGCAGCCAAGATCTGGAAGCGTTACAAGAGACCCAGTACTTC	CASSQDLEALQETQYF
TRBJ2-3	TRBV14	TRBD2	once	TGTGCCAGCAGCCCGTTGGGGTCTAGCGGATCTAGCACAGATACGCAGTATTTT	CASSPLGSSGSSTDTQYF
TRBJ1-6	TRBV12-5	TRBD1	.	TGTGCTAGTGCCAAAGGACAGGGGAATTCACCCCTCCACTTT	CASAKGQGNSPLHF
TRBJ1-1	TRBV29-1	.	.	TGCAGCGTTGACTCTTACGGGAACACTGAAGCTTTCTTT	CSVDSYGNTEAFF
TRBJ1-5	TRBV20-1	.	.	TGCAGTGCTAGTAGAATACTCGACAATCAGCCCCAGCATTTT	CSASRILDNQPQHF
TRBJ2-1	TRBV10-3	TRBD2	.	TGTGCCATCAGTGATCGGGGGAGGGCAAACAATGAGCAGTTCTTC	CAISDRGRANNEQFF
TRBJ1-2	TRBV9	.	.	TGTGCCAGCAGTCAGGGGCCGGCTTATGGCTACACCTTC	CASSQGPAYGYTF
TRBJ1-2	TRBV6-1	TRBD1	.	TGTGCCAGCAGTGAGTTGACAGGGGGCGATGGCTACACCTTC	CASSELTGGDGYTF
TRBJ1-2	TRBV9	.	.	TGTGCCAGCAGCCTGGGGGGAGGCAGCTCCTATGTTAACTATGGCTACACCTTC	CASSLGGGSSYVNYGYTF
TRBJ1-4	TRBV7-2	.	.	TGTGCCAGCAGCTCTAGCCCCATCACTAATGAAAAACTGTTTTTT	CASSSSPITNEKLFF
TRBJ1-2	TRBV7-2	.	.	TGTGCCAGCAGCTTAGCCGGGACACCTAACTATGGCTACACCTTC	CASSLAGTPNYGYTF
TRBJ1-5	TRBV5-1	.	.	TGCGCCAGCAGCTTGGTGCCGGGTGATAGCAATCAGCCCCAGCATTTT	CASSLVPGDSNQPQHF
TRBJ2-5	TRBV24-1	TRBD2	.	TGTGCCACCAGTGATCCGGGCTCACTAGCGACCCAAGAGACCCAGTACTTC	CATSDPGSLATQETQYF
TRBJ1-3	TRBV6-1	.	.	TGTGCCAGCAGTGAAGGGACAATCGGTGGAAACACCATATATTTT	CASSEGTIGGNTIYF
TRBJ2-1	TRBV27	TRBD2	.	TGTGCCAGCAGTTTTTCCGGACTAGCGGGAGGGATGGCGTTTTACAATGAGCAGTTCTTC	CASSFSGLAGGMAFYNEQFF
TRBJ2-3	TRBV18	.	.	TGTGCCAGCTCGAGGGGGACGACAGATACGCAGTATTTT	CASSRGTTDTQYF
TRBJ1-1	TRBV12-2	.	once	TGTGCAAGTCGCCCCCGGGACAGGAGATGGAACACTGAAGCTTTCTTT	CASRPRDRRWNTEAFF
TRBJ2-3	TRBV7-9	.	.	TGTGCCAGCAGCCGTAGGATTTCGGGGGTGACAGATACGCAGTATTTT	CASSRRISGVTDTQYF
TRBJ2-4	TRBV20-1	TRBD2	.	TGCAGTGCTAGTGGACTAGCGGTAGCCAAAAACATTCAGTACTTC	CSASGLAVAKNIQYF
TRBJ2-1	TRBV30	TRBD2	.	TGTGCCTGGAGCCTAACCGAAAGACTAGCAGAGCCGCAGTTCTTC	CAWSLTERLAEPQFF
TRBJ2-7	TRBV19	TRBD2	.	TGTGCCAGTAGTCCCCGGACTAGCGGGAGTTACGAGCAGTACTTC	CASSPRTSGSYEQYF
TRBJ2-7	TRBV6-2/TRBV6-3	TRBD2	.	TGTGCCAGCAGTTACGCGGGAGCCTACGAGCAGTACTTC	CASSYAGAYEQYF
TRBJ2-1	TRBV30	TRBD2	.	TGTGCCTGGAACGGGGGCGGGGGGACTAATGAGCAGTTCTTC	CAWNGGGGTNEQFF
TRBJ1-2	TRBV5-1	.	.	TGCGCCAGCAGCTTGGGGGGGGGCGATGTCTCTGCTGGCTACACCTTC	CASSLGGGDVSAGYTF
TRBJ2-6	TRBV2	.	.	TGTGCCAGCAGCTGGGCCAACGTCCTGACTTTC	CASSWANVLTF
TRBJ2-5	TRBV7-2	.	.	TGTGCCAGCAGGAGCAGGGGCGCGAGGGAGACCCAGTACTTC	CASRSRGARETQYF
TRBJ1-4	TRBV7-9	TRBD1	.	TGTGCCAGCAGCTGGGGGACAGCGAATGAAAAACTGTTTTTT	CASSWGTANEKLFF
TRBJ2-1	TRBV5-1	.	.	TGCGCCAGCAGCTTGACTAGTACCTACAATGAGCAGTTCTTC	CASSLTSTYNEQFF
TRBJ1-1	TRBV25-1	.	.	TGTGCCAGCAGTGAATGGGAGCGTACGGACACTGAAGCTTTCTTT	CASSEWERTDTEAFF
TRBJ2-1	TRBV5-4	TRBD2	.	TGTGCCAGCAGCTCACTACTAGCGGGAGGGCTGTATGAGCAGTTCTTC	CASSSLLAGGLYEQFF
TRBJ2-1	TRBV10-1	TRBD2	.	TGCGCCAGCAGTGGCCCAGGGACTAGCGGGACGTACTACAATGAGCAGTTCTTC	CASSGPGTSGTYYNEQFF
TRBJ1-3	TRBV4-1	.	.	TGCGCCAGCAGCCAGCCTCATCTTAGGGGTACTGGAAACACCATATATTTT	CASSQPHLRGTGNTIYF
TRBJ1-2	TRBV6-5	TRBD1	.	TGTGCCAGCGAGTCGGGGACAGGGAGTGGATATGGCTACACCTTC	CASESGTGSGYGYTF
TRBJ2-2	TRBV18	.	.	TGTGCCAGCTCACCGCAGAAACCAGGGACCGGGGAGCTGTTTTTT	CASSPQKPGTGELFF